This T cell receptor beta chain was captured by sequencing in a study of T cells after yellow fever vaccination. General study points: Post-booster samples contained most primary-vaccination clones (approximately 95% CD4, approximately 88% CD8). The study noted that FACS-sorted repertoires could contain abundant clonotypes contaminating from the bulk population. A weaker but faster secondary response was observed, peaking on day 5 versus 15. It was a small share of clonotypes that appeared in both CD4 and CD8 compartments.

V was shortened by 4 bases and J by 11 bases, with 14 bases between the two germline ends. Germline assignment: CDR1 LGHNA and CDR2 YSLEER. CDR3 length equals 12 residues. Notes on this clonotype: Its matching antigen is unknown.

TCRdb reprocessed the 5' RACE reads with MiXCR, giving one entry per CDR3 protein. Among about 310,000 distinct CDR3 sequences listed, roughly 4% were seen once. The clonotype comes from a man between 18 and 35 years old who received the YFV17D yellow fever vaccine. The J gene is TRBJ1-1, the V gene TRBV4-3; no clear D. Specimen: PBMCs, collected on the day of the yellow fever booster vaccination. CDR3 nucleotides: TGCGCCAGCAGCCGAGATACCCATCGGGCTTTCTTT. Translating gives CASSRDTHRAFF.